Following are 9 T cell receptor beta chains from one sample sequenced in a study of cytomegalovirus exposure and HLA in healthy donors. The PCR used 60 Vbeta and 13 Jbeta primers. Profiled with immunoSEQ multiplex PCR; TCRdb holds only in-frame clones, not every one. The data show about 140,000 clones, roughly 85% seen once. The sample was PBMCs. All receptors come from a man aged 35-49 years in good health and CMV-seropositive.

V gene TRBV29-1 combines with J gene TRBJ2-1, with 7 bases matching TRBD1. The germline V gene has CDR1 SQVTM and CDR2 ANQGSEA. The CDR3 runs 12 residues. The J segment lost 10 bases and the V segment lost 5 bases, leaving 8 bases of the junction unmatched. The CDR3 protein is CSVWTGFLEQFF. The CDR3, as DNA: TGCAGCGTTTGGACAGGCTTTTTGGAGCAGTTCTTC.

The CDR3 spells CASSKSVETQYF. The CDR3 DNA follows: TGTGCCAGCTCAAAATCTGTGGAGACCCAGTACTTC. The V and J genes are TRBV18 and TRBJ2-5, with no clear D. Germline V lookup: CDR1 KGHSH, CDR2 LQKENI. This CDR3 has 12 residues. V dropped 5 bases and J dropped 5 bases, with 9 bases sitting between them.

This clone was observed a single time. The gene calls are TRBV5-1 and TRBJ2-1, with 8 positions matching TRBD2. This CDR3 is built from 16 residues. Trimming cost V 0 bases and J 0 bases; bases outside gene matches: 2. Per the germline V gene, CDR1 is SGHRS and CDR2 is YFSETQ. CDR3 amino acids: CASSLGLASSYNEQFF. As DNA, the CDR3 is TGCGCCAGCAGCTTGGGACTAGCGAGCTCCTACAATGAGCAGTTCTTC.

The CDR3 spells CASSLDWAGGEKLFF. As DNA, the CDR3 is TGCGCCAGCAGCTTGGATTGGGCAGGGGGAGAAAAACTGTTTTTT. V and J are TRBV5-1 and TRBJ1-4; 7 bases are a match to TRBD1. This CDR3 spans 15 amino acids. Germline assignment: CDR1 SGHRS and CDR2 YFSETQ. After removal of 0 bases from V and 8 bases from J, the junction contained 7 bases not matched to a gene.

The chain couples TRBV28 to TRBJ1-6, with D unresolved. The V end was cut by 6 bases, the J end by 5 bases, with 11 bases between. Germline V gives CDR1 MDHEN, CDR2 SYDVKM. There are 14 residues in the CDR3. The CDR3 DNA reads TGTGCCAGCAGCCCGGGGTTAAATAATTCACCCCTCCACTTT. This gives the protein CASSPGLNNSPLHF.

This clone was observed a few times. The chain uses TRBV10-3 and TRBJ2-7; possible D gene TRBD1, 10 bases. The CDR3 runs to 16 residues. Trimming left V 10 bases short and J 6 bases short, with 28 bases between. The germline V gene encodes CDR1 ENHRY and CDR2 SYGVKD. CDR3 coding DNA: TGTGCCAGCCGACAGGGGGCATTAGCGGGAGAAGGCGAGCAGTACTTC. Translated, it gives CASRQGALAGEGEQYF.

The V gene is TRBV2, the J gene TRBJ2-3; TRBD2 matches 7 bases. The CDR3 runs 13 residues. The trim removed 1 base at V and 8 bases at J, leaving 3 bases unmatched. CDR1 is SNHLY and CDR2 is FYNNEI in the germline V gene. CDR3 coding DNA: TGTGCCAGCAGTGAAGGGACTAGTGCTACGCAGTATTTT. Translation gives CASSEGTSATQYF. The full variable domain, its missing parts supplied by reference TRBV2 and TRBJ2-3, is EPEVTQTPSHQVTQMGQEVILRCVPISNHLYFYWYRQILGQKVEFLVSFYNNEISEKSEIFDDQFSVERPDGSNFTLKIRSTKLEDSAMYFCASSEGTSATQYFGPGTRLTVL.

The J gene is TRBJ1-3, the V gene TRBV7-9; D ambiguous. Germline CDR1 is SEHNR and CDR2 is FQNEAQ (reference sequence). With 3 bases removed from V and 3 bases from J, the gap between germline ends came to 9 bases. The CDR3 has 14 amino acids. The DNA of the CDR3 is TGTGCCAGCAGCTTTGTCTTGTTTGGAAACACCATATATTTT. It translates to CASSFVLFGNTIYF.

The rearrangement links TRBV4-1 to TRBJ1-2; no definite D call. This CDR3 spans 16 amino acids. Germline-derived CDR1 and CDR2 are MGHRA and YSYEKL. The germline V and J ends were trimmed by 1 base and 0 bases, with 12 bases remaining between them. The CDR3, as DNA: TGCGCCAGCAGCCAAGGACGGACTTTATCTAACTATGGCTACACCTTC. The encoded protein is CASSQGRTLSNYGYTF.